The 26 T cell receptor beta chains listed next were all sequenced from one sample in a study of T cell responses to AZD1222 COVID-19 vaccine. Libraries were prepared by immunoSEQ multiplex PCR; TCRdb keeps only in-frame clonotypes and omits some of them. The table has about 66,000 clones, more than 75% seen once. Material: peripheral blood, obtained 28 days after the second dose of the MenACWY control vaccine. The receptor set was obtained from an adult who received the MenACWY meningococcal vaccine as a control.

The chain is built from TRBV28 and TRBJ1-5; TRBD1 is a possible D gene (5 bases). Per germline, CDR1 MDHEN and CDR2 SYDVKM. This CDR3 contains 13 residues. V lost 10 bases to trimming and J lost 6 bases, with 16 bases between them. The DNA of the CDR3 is TGTGCCACCAATCCGCGCAGGGTTCAGCCCCAGCATTTT. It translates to CATNPRRVQPQHF.

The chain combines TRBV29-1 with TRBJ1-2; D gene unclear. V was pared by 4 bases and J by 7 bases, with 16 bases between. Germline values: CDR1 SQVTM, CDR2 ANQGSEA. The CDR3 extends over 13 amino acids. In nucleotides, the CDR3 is TGCAGCGTTGTCGGACTTTTAACTGGTGGCTACACCTTC. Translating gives CSVVGLLTGGYTF. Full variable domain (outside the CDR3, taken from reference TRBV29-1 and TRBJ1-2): SAVISQKPSRDICQRGTSLTIQCQVDSQVTMMFWYRQQPGQSLTLIATANQGSEATYESGFVIDKFPISRPNLTFSTLTVSNMSPEDSSIYLCSVVGLLTGGYTFGSGTRLTVV.

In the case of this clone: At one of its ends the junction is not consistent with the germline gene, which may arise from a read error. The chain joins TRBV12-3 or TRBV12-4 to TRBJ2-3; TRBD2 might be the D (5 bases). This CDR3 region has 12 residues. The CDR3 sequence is CASSLAPDTQYF. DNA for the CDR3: TGTGCCAGCAGTCTAGCTCCAGATACGCAGTATTTT.

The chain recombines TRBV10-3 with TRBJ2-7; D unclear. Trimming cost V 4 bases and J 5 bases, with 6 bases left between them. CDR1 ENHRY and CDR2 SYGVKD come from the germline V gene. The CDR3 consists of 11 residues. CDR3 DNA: TGTGCCATCAGTGGGGGTCACGAGCAGTACTTC. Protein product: CAISGGHEQYF.

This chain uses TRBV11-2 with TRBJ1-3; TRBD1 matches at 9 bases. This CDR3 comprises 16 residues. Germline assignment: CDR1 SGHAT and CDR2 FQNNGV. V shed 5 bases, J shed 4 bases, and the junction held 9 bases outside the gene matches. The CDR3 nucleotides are TGTGCCAGCAGCCCAATCCGGACAGGGGAGGGAAACACCATATATTTT. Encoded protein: CASSPIRTGEGNTIYF.

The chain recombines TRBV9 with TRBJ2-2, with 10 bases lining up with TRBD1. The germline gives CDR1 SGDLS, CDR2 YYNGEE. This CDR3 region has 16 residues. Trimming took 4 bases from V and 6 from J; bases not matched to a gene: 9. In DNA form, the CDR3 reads TGTGCCAGCAGCCTCCGGGACAGGGGACGTTCCGGGGAGCTGTTTTTT. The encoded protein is CASSLRDRGRSGELFF.

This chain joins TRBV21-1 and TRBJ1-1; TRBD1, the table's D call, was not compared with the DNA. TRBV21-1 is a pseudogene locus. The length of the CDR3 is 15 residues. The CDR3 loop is CASSKALDRNTEAFF. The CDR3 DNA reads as TGTGCCAGCAGCAAAGCTTTAGACAGGAACACTGAAGCTTTCTTT.

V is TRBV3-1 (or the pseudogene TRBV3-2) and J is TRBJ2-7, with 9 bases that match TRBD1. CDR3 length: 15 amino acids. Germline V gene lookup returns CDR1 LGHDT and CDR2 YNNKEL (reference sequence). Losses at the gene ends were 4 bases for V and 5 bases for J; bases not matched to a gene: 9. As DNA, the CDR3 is TGTGCCAGCAGCCCCTTTGGGGGACAGGGTCACGAGCAGTACTTC. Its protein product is CASSPFGGQGHEQYF.

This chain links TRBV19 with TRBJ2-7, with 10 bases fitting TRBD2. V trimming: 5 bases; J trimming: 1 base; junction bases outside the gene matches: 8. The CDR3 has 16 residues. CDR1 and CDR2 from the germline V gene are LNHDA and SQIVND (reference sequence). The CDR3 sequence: CASSLTTSGLSYEQYF. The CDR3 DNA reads TGTGCCAGTAGTCTAACGACTAGCGGGCTGTCCTACGAGCAGTACTTC.

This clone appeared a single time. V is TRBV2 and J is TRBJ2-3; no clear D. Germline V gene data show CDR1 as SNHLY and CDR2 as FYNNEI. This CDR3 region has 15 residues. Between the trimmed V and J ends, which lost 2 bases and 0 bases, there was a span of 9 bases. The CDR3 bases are TGTGCCAGCAGTGAACAGGTCGGAAGCACAGATACGCAGTATTTT. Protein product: CASSEQVGSTDTQYF.

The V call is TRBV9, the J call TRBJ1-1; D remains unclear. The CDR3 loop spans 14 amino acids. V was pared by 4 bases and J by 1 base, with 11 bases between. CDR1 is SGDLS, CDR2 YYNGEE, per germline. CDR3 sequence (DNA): TGTGCCAGCAGCTTCCGAACGCAGAACACTGAAGCTTTCTTT. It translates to CASSFRTQNTEAFF.

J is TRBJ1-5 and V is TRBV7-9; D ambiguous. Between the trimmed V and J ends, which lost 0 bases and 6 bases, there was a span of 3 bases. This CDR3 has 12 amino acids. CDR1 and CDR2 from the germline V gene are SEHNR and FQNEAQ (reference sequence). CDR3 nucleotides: TGTGCCAGCAGCTTAGCGATTCAGCCCCAGCATTTT. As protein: CASSLAIQPQHF. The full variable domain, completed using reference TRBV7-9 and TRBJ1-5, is DTGVSQNPRHKITKRGQNVTFRCDPISEHNRLYWYRQTLGQGPEFLTYFQNEAQLEKSRLLSDRFSAERPKGSFSTLEIQRTEQGDSAMYLCASSLAIQPQHFGDGTRLSIL.

The CDR3 spells CASSGDSYEQYF. CDR3 sequence (DNA): TGTGCCAGTAGTGGCGACTCCTACGAGCAGTACTTC. The rearrangement links TRBV19 to TRBJ2-7; D remains unclear. In germline, CDR1 is LNHDA, CDR2 SQIVND (reference sequence). This CDR3 contains 12 residues. V was clipped by 5 bases and J by 0 bases, with 5 bases between them. The full variable domain, rest sourced from reference TRBV19 and TRBJ2-7, is DGGITQSPKYLFRKEGQNVTLSCEQNLNHDAMYWYRQDPGQGLRLIYYSQIVNDFQKGDIAEGYSVSREKKESFPLTVTSAQKNPTAFYLCASSGDSYEQYFGPGTRLTVT.

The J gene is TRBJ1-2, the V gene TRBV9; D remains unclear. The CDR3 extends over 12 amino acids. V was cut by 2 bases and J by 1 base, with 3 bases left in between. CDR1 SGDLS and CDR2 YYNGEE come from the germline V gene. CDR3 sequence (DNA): TGTGCCAGCAGCGTTAATAACTATGGCTACACCTTC. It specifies CASSVNNYGYTF.

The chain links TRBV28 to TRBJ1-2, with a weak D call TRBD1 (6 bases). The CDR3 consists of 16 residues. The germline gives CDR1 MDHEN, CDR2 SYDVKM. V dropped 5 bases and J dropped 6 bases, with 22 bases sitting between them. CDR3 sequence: CASSPLTTGIGNGYTF. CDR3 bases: TGTGCCAGCAGTCCACTAACAACAGGGATAGGGAATGGCTACACCTTC.

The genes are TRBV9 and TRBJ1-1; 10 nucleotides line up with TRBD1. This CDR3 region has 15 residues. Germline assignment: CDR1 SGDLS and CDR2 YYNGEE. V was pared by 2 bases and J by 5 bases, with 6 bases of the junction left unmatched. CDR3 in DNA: TGTGCCAGCAGCGTGGGGGGGACAGGGGAAACTGAAGCTTTCTTT. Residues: CASSVGGTGETEAFF.

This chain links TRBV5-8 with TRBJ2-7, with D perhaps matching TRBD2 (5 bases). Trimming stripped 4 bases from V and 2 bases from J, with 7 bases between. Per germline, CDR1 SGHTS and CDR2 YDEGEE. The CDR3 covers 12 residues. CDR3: CASSRGPYEQYF. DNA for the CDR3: TGTGCCAGCAGCCGCGGGCCCTACGAGCAGTACTTC.

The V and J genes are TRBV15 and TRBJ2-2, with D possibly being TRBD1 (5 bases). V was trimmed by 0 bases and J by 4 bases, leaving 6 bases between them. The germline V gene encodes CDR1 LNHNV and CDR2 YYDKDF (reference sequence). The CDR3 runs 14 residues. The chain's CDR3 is CATSRDRATGELFF. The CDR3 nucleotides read TGTGCCACCAGCAGAGACAGGGCCACCGGGGAGCTGTTTTTT.

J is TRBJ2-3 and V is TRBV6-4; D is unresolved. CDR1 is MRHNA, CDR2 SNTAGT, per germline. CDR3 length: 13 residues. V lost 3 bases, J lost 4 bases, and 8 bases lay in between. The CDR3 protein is CASSEASADTQYF. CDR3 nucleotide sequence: TGTGCCAGCAGTGAGGCATCAGCAGATACGCAGTATTTT.

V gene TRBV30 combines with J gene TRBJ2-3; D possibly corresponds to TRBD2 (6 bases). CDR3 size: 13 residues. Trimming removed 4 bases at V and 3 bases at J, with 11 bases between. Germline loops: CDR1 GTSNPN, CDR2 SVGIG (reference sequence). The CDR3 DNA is TGTGCCTGGACCTCCGGAGGGACAGATACGCAGTATTTT. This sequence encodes CAWTSGGTDTQYF.

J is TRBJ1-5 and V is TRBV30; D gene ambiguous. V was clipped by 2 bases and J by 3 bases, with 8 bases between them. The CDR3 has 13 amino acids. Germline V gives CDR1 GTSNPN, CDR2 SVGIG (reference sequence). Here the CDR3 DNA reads TGTGCCTGGAGTCCCGAAGACAATCAGCCCCAGCATTTT. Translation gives CAWSPEDNQPQHF.

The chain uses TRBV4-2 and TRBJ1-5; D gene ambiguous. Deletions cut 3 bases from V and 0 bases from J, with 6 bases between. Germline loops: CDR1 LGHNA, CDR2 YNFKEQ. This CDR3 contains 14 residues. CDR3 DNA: TGTGCCAGCAGCCAGACGGATAGCAATCAGCCCCAGCATTTT. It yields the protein CASSQTDSNQPQHF.

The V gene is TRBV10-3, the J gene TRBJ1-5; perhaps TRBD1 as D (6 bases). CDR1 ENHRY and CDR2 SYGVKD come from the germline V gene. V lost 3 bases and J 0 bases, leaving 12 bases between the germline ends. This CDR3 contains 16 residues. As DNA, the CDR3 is TGTGCCATCAGTGACTCGGGAGGGGGTAGCAATCAGCCCCAGCATTTT. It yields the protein CAISDSGGGSNQPQHF.

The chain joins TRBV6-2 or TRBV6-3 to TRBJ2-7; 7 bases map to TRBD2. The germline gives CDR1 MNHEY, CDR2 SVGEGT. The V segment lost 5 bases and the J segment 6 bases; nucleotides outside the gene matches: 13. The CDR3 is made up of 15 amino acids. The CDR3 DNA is TGTGCCAGCAGTCACCCTCGGGGGAGGGGAGGCGAGCAGTACTTC. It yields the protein CASSHPRGRGGEQYF.

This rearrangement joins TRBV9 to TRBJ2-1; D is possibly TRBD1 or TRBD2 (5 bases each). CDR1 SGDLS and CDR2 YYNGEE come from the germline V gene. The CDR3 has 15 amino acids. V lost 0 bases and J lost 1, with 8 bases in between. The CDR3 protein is CASSVAEGSYNEQFF. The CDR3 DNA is TGTGCCAGCAGCGTAGCTGAGGGGTCCTACAATGAGCAGTTCTTC.

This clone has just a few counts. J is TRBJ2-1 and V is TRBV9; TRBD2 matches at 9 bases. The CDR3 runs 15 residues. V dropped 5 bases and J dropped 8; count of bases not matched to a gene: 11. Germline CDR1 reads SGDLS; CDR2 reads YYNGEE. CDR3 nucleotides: TGTGCCAGCAGTCCTTTAGCGGGAGACGGCGATGAGCAGTTCTTC. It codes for CASSPLAGDGDEQFF.